The 13 T cell receptor beta chains below were found in one sample sequenced in a study of OX40 agonist ivuxolimab in advanced cancers. Produced via immunoSEQ multiplex PCR; TCRdb's table is partial and in-frame only. This repertoire shows some 50,000 clones, 80% to 90% found once; its top ten account for 2% to 3%. Sequenced material: CD4+ or CD8+ T cells sorted from blood, taken in a trial of the OX40 agonist ivuxolimab. These receptors were taken from an adult with an advanced solid tumor such as melanoma, head and neck, liver or kidney cancer.

The chain combines TRBV4-3 with TRBJ2-7, with D possibly matching TRBD2 (6 bases). The CDR3 totals 15 residues. V lost 1 base and J lost 3, with 13 bases in between. Germline CDR1 LGHNA, CDR2 YSLEER. The CDR3 loop is CASSQGVAGSYEQYF. In DNA, the CDR3 is TGCGCCAGCAGCCAAGGAGTAGCCGGGAGCTACGAGCAGTACTTC.

The V and J genes are TRBV6-1 and TRBJ2-1; D is undetermined. Germline loops: CDR1 MNHNS, CDR2 SASEGT. The germline V and J ends were trimmed by 5 bases and 5 bases, with 7 bases remaining between them. CDR3 length equals 12 residues. The CDR3 is CASSSRNNEQFF. The CDR3 bases are TGTGCCAGCAGTTCACGTAACAATGAGCAGTTCTTC.

The chain combines TRBV4-1 with TRBJ2-1, with TRBD1 as a possible D gene (5 bases). This CDR3 is 16 amino acids long. V gave up 5 bases and J gave up 10 bases, with 24 bases separating them. CDR1 is MGHRA, CDR2 YSYEKL, per germline. The CDR3 DNA follows: TGCGCCAGCAGCTCAGGGTCCATGCCAGTGAGAAGCGAGCAGTTCTTC. Residues: CASSSGSMPVRSEQFF.

CDR3 in amino acids: CASSGQVDNSPLHF. In nucleotides, the CDR3 is TGTGCCAGCAGCGGACAGGTAGATAATTCACCCCTCCACTTT. The V call is TRBV7-2, the J call TRBJ1-6, with TRBD1 matching 7 bases. Germline CDR1 SGHTA, CDR2 FQGNSA. This CDR3 spans 14 amino acids. After removal of 5 bases from V and 5 bases from J, the junction contained 3 bases not matched to a gene. Supplemented by reference TRBV7-2 and TRBJ1-6, the full variable domain reads GAGVSQSPSNKVTEKGKDVELRCDPISGHTALYWYRQSLGQGLEFLIYFQGNSAPDKSGLPSDRFSAERTGGSVSTLTIQRTQQEDSAVYLCASSGQVDNSPLHFGNGTRLTVT.

This clone was counted between two and nine times. The chain links TRBV2 to TRBJ2-7; D unresolved. This CDR3 region has 11 residues. Trimming pared 6 bases from V and 5 bases from J, leaving 8 bases between. Germline V lookup: CDR1 SNHLY, CDR2 FYNNEI. This CDR3 is CASRAYHEQYF. The CDR3 DNA reads as TGTGCCAGCAGGGCGTACCACGAGCAGTACTTC.

V is TRBV29-1 and J is TRBJ1-1; no reliable D call. Looked up from germline, CDR1 is SQVTM and CDR2 is ANQGSEA. Trimming pared 6 bases from V and 0 bases from J, leaving 8 bases between. This CDR3 contains 12 residues. Here the CDR3 reads CSVELLNTEAFF. The CDR3 DNA reads TGCAGCGTGGAATTGTTGAACACTGAAGCTTTCTTT. The full variable domain, in which reference TRBV29-1 and TRBJ1-1 provide the parts outside the CDR3, is SAVISQKPSRDICQRGTSLTIQCQVDSQVTMMFWYRQQPGQSLTLIATANQGSEATYESGFVIDKFPISRPNLTFSTLTVSNMSPEDSSIYLCSVELLNTEAFFGQGTRLTVV.

The rearrangement joins TRBV6-9 to TRBJ1-5; no definite D call. CDR1 and CDR2 (germline): MNHGY, SVAAGI. The CDR3 is 14 residues long. Trimming pared 6 bases from V and 4 bases from J, leaving 13 bases between. The DNA of the CDR3 is TGTGCCAGCAGCCGACGGGAGAAAAATCAGCCCCAGCATTTT. Amino acid sequence: CASSRREKNQPQHF.

V and J are TRBV18 and TRBJ2-7, with D perhaps being TRBD1 or TRBD2 (5 bases each). The CDR3 contains 15 residues. V gave up 6 bases and J gave up 3 bases, with 18 bases separating them. Germline V gene sequence: CDR1 KGHSH, CDR2 LQKENI. CDR3 sequence: CASSPRLGTDYEQYF. The CDR3 DNA follows: TGTGCCAGCTCCCCCCGCCTAGGGACGGACTACGAGCAGTACTTC.

The gene calls are TRBV7-8 and TRBJ1-1; D possibly corresponds to TRBD1 (6 bases). Germline assignment: CDR1 SGHVS and CDR2 FQNEAQ. The CDR3 spans 18 residues. The V and J ends lost 5 bases and 8 bases respectively, with 30 bases between them. The CDR3 loop reads CASSQGPYPPKLDREAFF. CDR3 coding DNA: TGTGCCAGCAGCCAAGGACCCTACCCCCCTAAACTTGACAGGGAAGCTTTCTTT. The variable domain in full, with the rest retrieved from reference TRBV7-8 and TRBJ1-1, is GAGVSQSPRYKVAKRGQDVALRCDPISGHVSLFWYQQALGQGPEFLTYFQNEAQLDKSGLPSDRFFAERPEGSVSTLKIQRTQQEDSAVYLCASSQGPYPPKLDREAFFGQGTRLTVV.

The chain joins TRBV6-1 to TRBJ2-7, with D hard to call. The V end lost 5 bases, the J end lost 3 bases, and 11 bases lay between the germline ends. This CDR3 is 13 amino acids long. CDR1 MNHNS and CDR2 SASEGT come from the germline V gene. CDR3 residues: CASSPKTFYEQYF. CDR3 DNA sequence: TGTGCCAGCAGTCCAAAGACATTCTACGAGCAGTACTTC.

This clone was observed a handful of times. The rearrangement joins TRBV9 to TRBJ1-1; no firm D call. The CDR3 extends over 14 amino acids. Deletions cut 0 bases from V and 1 base from J, with 7 bases between. CDR1 is SGDLS, CDR2 YYNGEE, per germline. CDR3 sequence reads: CASSVAPGNTEAFF. CDR3 nucleotides: TGTGCCAGCAGCGTAGCTCCAGGGAACACTGAAGCTTTCTTT.

The V call is TRBV9, the J call TRBJ2-6; no clear D gene. This CDR3 has 16 amino acids. V lost 2 bases and J lost 0, with 9 bases in between. Germline CDR1 and CDR2: SGDLS and YYNGEE. DNA of the CDR3: TGTGCCAGCAGCGTTTTTTGGAGCTCTGGGGCCAACGTCCTGACTTTC. It is translated as CASSVFWSSGANVLTF.

The CDR3 coding sequence is TGCGCCAGCAGCCAGGCGACAGGGTTTCTTAACGAGCAGTACTTC. The encoded protein is CASSQATGFLNEQYF. The rearrangement uses TRBV4-3 and TRBJ2-5; 7 nucleotides match TRBD1. The J call is in doubt because the DNA end fits TRBJ2-7 better. This CDR3 region has 15 residues. Looked up from germline, CDR1 is LGHNA and CDR2 is YSLEER.